These T cell receptor beta chains were read from a single sample in a study of cytotoxic CD8 clonotypes in ibrutinib-treated CLL. Using immunoSEQ multiplex PCR, the repertoire was profiled, and TCRdb retains in-frame clones only, with some absent. The data contain 20,000 to 25,000 clones, 70% to 80% of them singletons. The material sequenced was PBMCs, taken before ibrutinib treatment. These receptors all stem from a human donor with chronic lymphocytic leukemia. The CDR3 runs from the conserved cysteine through the conserved F or W.

v_gene	j_gene	CDR3aa
TRBV7-2	TRBJ2-3	CASSSSGRATDTQYF
TRBV27	TRBJ2-1	CASSLSPGYNEQFF
TRBV6-5	TRBJ1-1	CASSLDRNTEAFF
TRBV7-3	TRBJ2-1	CASSTAANNEQFF
TRBV5-6	TRBJ1-1	CASSFPGEKEAFF
TRBV7-9	TRBJ2-1	CASSTSGDFNEQFF
TRBV4-2	TRBJ1-3	CASSQTGGYSGNTIYF
TRBV19	TRBJ2-3	CASSRGTGGRADTQYF
TRBV11-2	TRBJ1-1	CASSLDYGVNTEAFF
TRBV15	TRBJ1-5	CATSRDPGDYQPQHF
TRBV7-9	TRBJ1-5	CASSSQGVNQPQHF
TRBV10-3	TRBJ2-7	CASSGSGRTYYEQYF
TRBV7-6	TRBJ2-6	CASSLAGTGANVLTF
TRBV6-5	TRBJ1-2	CASSPDRVYGYTF
TRBV4-1	TRBJ1-3	CASSQGPGDTIYF
TRBV30	TRBJ1-1	CAWSVLGNTEAFF
TRBV4-1	TRBJ2-2	CASSQAGGRHTGELFF
TRBV9	TRBJ2-6	CASSVSGANVLTF
TRBV5-4	TRBJ2-7	CASSLGLAASYEQYF
TRBV9	TRBJ2-2	CASSVAGGPGELFF
TRBV7-9	TRBJ2-7	CASSRSGGRPYEQYF
TRBV9	TRBJ2-7	CASSVDSSRSYEQYF
TRBV28	TRBJ1-4	CASSPDGSTNEKLFF
TRBV6-5	TRBJ1-2	CASSYQGGANYGYTF
TRBV4-1	TRBJ2-5	CASSQVQGTAETQYF
TRBV10-3	TRBJ2-1	CAISSTSGSYNEQFF
TRBV5-1	TRBJ2-7	CASSLGTGGAEQYF
TRBV6-5	TRBJ2-5	CASSYHRDQETQYF
TRBV30	TRBJ2-7	CAWSSGLALYEQYF
TRBV19	TRBJ2-7	CASSALLGTAYEQYF
TRBV5-1	TRBJ2-3	CASQGDFGKDTQYF
TRBV4-2	TRBJ2-2	CASSQDLIPLAGGRTGELFF
TRBV5-1	TRBJ2-5	CASSASGQGVGQYF
TRBV11-2	TRBJ2-1	CASSLAQYNEQFF
TRBV28	TRBJ1-2	CASSLNYGTGAYGYTF
TRBV15	TRBJ2-6	CATSRDISGANVLTF
TRBV4-1	TRBJ2-3	CASSREFGTDTQYF
TRBV7-3	TRBJ2-1	CASSSHQEYNEQFF
TRBV28	TRBJ2-7	CASSLTRQPSEQYF